These 20 T cell receptor beta chains share one sample of origin, sequenced in a study of cytomegalovirus exposure and HLA in healthy donors (dated by TCRdb to 2016 to 2017). The method was the immunoSEQ multiplex PCR assay. The multiplex PCR relied on a mix of 60 forward primers for TCR Vbeta segments and 13 reverse primers for TCR Jbeta segments. TCRdb's version of the immuneACCESS table is confined to in-frame rearrangements and falls short of the full clone set. An unresolved V gene accounts for under half of the shortfall where checked; the remainder is of unknown origin. The sample table lists more than 85,000 clones, over 60% of them with a count of one. Together, the top ten hold 2.5% to 3% of the sample. Sequencing was done on a sample of PBMCs. The receptors come from a woman aged 55-70 years in good health and CMV-seropositive.

V gene TRBV28 combines with J gene TRBJ2-2; D is undetermined. Germline CDR1 reads MDHEN; CDR2 reads SYDVKM. V was pared by 8 bases and J by 2 bases, with 9 bases between. This CDR3 contains 13 residues. The CDR3 DNA reads as TGTGCCAGCTCAGACATTAACACCGGGGAGCTGTTTTTT. Protein: CASSDINTGELFF. The entire variable domain, with the rest obtained from reference TRBV28 and TRBJ2-2, is as follows: DVKVTQSSRYLVKRTGEKVFLECVQDMDHENMFWYRQDPGLGLRLIYFSYDVKMKEKGDIPEGYSVSREKKERFSLILESASTNQTSMYLCASSDINTGELFFGEGSRLTVL.

V is TRBV27 and J is TRBJ1-2, with 7 bases lining up with TRBD1. V trimming: 7 bases; J trimming: 2 bases; junction bases outside the gene matches: 28. The CDR3 is 21 amino acids. Germline V gene data show CDR1 as MNHEY and CDR2 as SMNVEV (reference sequence). CDR3 region: CASTTAKDSLVGTVPNYGYTF. The CDR3 DNA reads as TGTGCCAGCACTACCGCCAAGGACTCTTTAGTGGGGACAGTTCCCAACTATGGCTACACCTTC.

The chain employs TRBV28 and TRBJ1-4; 7 nucleotides align to TRBD1. Germline CDR1 reads MDHEN; CDR2 reads SYDVKM. V was clipped by 6 bases and J by 3 bases; unmatched bases: 16. The CDR3 has 18 residues. The CDR3 nucleotides are TGTGCCAGCAGCGCCATCTTAAGACAGGGTCCGTCTAATGAAAAACTGTTTTTT. Translation: CASSAILRQGPSNEKLFF.

The chain employs TRBV6-6 and TRBJ1-5; no definite D call. CDR1 and CDR2 from the germline V gene are MNHNY and SVGAGI (reference sequence). This CDR3 has 12 residues. CDR3 sequence: CGAGGPNQPQHF. For the CDR3, the DNA is TGTGGAGCGGGCGGCCCAAATCAGCCCCAGCATTTT.

This chain links TRBV7-6 with TRBJ1-2; 12 nucleotides line up with TRBD1. CDR3 length: 15 residues. V lost 2 bases to trimming and J lost 10 bases; unmatched junction nucleotides: 8. Per the germline V gene, CDR1 is SGHVS and CDR2 is FNYEAQ. CDR3 DNA sequence: TGTGCCAGCAGCTTAAACCGGGACAGGGGGCAGTTCTACACCTTC. It translates to CASSLNRDRGQFYTF.

This clone appeared once. The rearrangement links TRBV9 to TRBJ2-2, with D unresolved. The ends were cut back, 1 base at V and 6 bases at J, with 4 bases in the middle. Per germline, CDR1 SGDLS and CDR2 YYNGEE. This CDR3 is 12 amino acids long. DNA for the CDR3: TGTGCCAGCAGCGTATCTGCCGGGGAGCTGTTTTTT. Translating it yields CASSVSAGELFF.

This clone appeared a single time. J is TRBJ1-2 and V is TRBV7-3, with D maybe TRBD1 (5 bases). V lost 6 bases and J lost 4, with 12 bases in between. The germline V gene has CDR1 SGHTA and CDR2 FQGTGA. This CDR3 has 13 amino acids. CDR3 residues: CASSMDKSYGYTF. CDR3 nucleotides: TGTGCCAGCAGTATGGACAAGAGCTATGGCTACACCTTC. Full variable domain (outside the CDR3, taken from reference TRBV7-3 and TRBJ1-2): GAGVSQTPSNKVTEKGKYVELRCDPISGHTALYWYRQSLGQGPEFLIYFQGTGAADDSGLPNDRFFAVRPEGSVSTLKIQRTERGDSAVYLCASSMDKSYGYTFGSGTRLTVV.

This sequence joins TRBV2 and TRBJ2-5, with TRBD1 identical over 7 bases. V was pared by 1 base and J by 1 base, with 6 bases of the junction left unmatched. From germline, CDR1 is SNHLY and CDR2 FYNNEI. The CDR3 spans 16 residues. This chain's CDR3 is CASSEEGGYLQETQYF. CDR3 bases: TGTGCCAGCAGTGAAGAAGGGGGCTACCTCCAAGAGACCCAGTACTTC.

This clone showed up just a few times. The chain combines TRBV6-5 with TRBJ1-6; TRBD1 agrees at 7 bases. The CDR3 is made up of 15 amino acids. V lost 7 bases to trimming and J lost 9 bases; unmatched junction nucleotides: 12. Germline V gene data show CDR1 as MNHEY and CDR2 as SVGAGI. The CDR3 is CASKYARRGVSPLHF. The CDR3 DNA reads as TGTGCCAGCAAATACGCCCGCAGGGGGGTTTCACCCCTCCACTTT.

This chain joins TRBV11-2 and TRBJ1-1; TRBD1 matches 9 bases. This CDR3 is built from 20 residues. Per germline, CDR1 SGHAT and CDR2 FQNNGV. J lost 3 bases, V lost 0 bases, and 17 bases had no gene match. This CDR3 is CASSLDSPGQGSSLDTEAFF. Written as DNA, the CDR3 is TGTGCCAGCAGCTTAGATTCCCCGGGACAGGGCTCGTCCTTGGACACTGAAGCTTTCTTT. The full variable domain, in which reference TRBV11-2 and TRBJ1-1 provide the parts outside the CDR3, is EAGVAQSPRYKIIEKRQSVAFWCNPISGHATLYWYQQILGQGPKLLIQFQNNGVVDDSQLPKDRFSAERLKGVDSTLKIQPAKLEDSAVYLCASSLDSPGQGSSLDTEAFFGQGTRLTVV.

V usage is TRBV10-2 and J usage is TRBJ2-3; no clear D. Per germline, CDR1 WSHSY and CDR2 SAAADI. The CDR3 is made up of 13 amino acids. The V and J ends lost 4 bases and 6 bases respectively, with 11 bases between them. CDR3 sequence: CASSGFSPDTQYF. CDR3 in DNA: TGCGCCAGCAGTGGTTTTAGCCCCGATACGCAGTATTTT.

This clone was counted a few times. The V gene is TRBV5-1, the J gene TRBJ2-5; the match to TRBD1 covers 8 bases. This CDR3 spans 14 amino acids. Trimming removed 4 bases from V and 5 bases from J; junction bases left unmatched: 7. Germline CDR1 and CDR2: SGHRS and YFSETQ. As DNA, the CDR3 is TGCGCCAGCAGCACAGGACAGGGATCGGAGACCCAGTACTTC. Translated: CASSTGQGSETQYF.

The gene calls are TRBV30 and TRBJ1-3; D perhaps matches TRBD1 (6 bases). The CDR3 has 14 residues. CDR1 and CDR2 (germline): GTSNPN, SVGIG (reference sequence). V was trimmed by 3 bases and J by 0 bases, leaving 9 bases between them. The CDR3 nucleotides read TGTGCCTGGAGCGGACAGTTCTCTGGAAACACCATATATTTT. This encodes CAWSGQFSGNTIYF.

The genes are TRBV19 and TRBJ2-1; tentative D call: TRBD2 (5 bases). CDR1 LNHDA and CDR2 SQIVND come from the germline V gene (reference sequence). The CDR3 totals 19 residues. V lost 9 bases and J lost 2, with 29 bases in between. The chain's CDR3 is CARRDRMELNIPPYNEQFF. In DNA, the CDR3 is TGTGCCAGGAGGGATAGGATGGAATTAAACATCCCGCCCTACAATGAGCAGTTCTTC.

Remarks on this clone: Germline is not matched at one junction end, which may reflect a read error. The J gene is TRBJ1-2, the V gene TRBV7-9, with TRBD1 matching 7 bases. CDR3 size: 14 residues. Germline CDR1 is SEHNR and CDR2 is FQNEAQ (reference sequence). The chain's CDR3 is CSSSSSTGNYGYTF. The CDR3, as DNA: TGTTCCAGCAGCTCGTCGACAGGGAACTATGGCTACACCTTC. The entire variable domain, with the rest obtained from reference TRBV7-9 and TRBJ1-2, is as follows: DTGVSQNPRHKITKRGQNVTFRCDPISEHNRLYWYRQTLGQGPEFLTYFQNEAQLEKSRLLSDRFSAERPKGSFSTLEIQRTEQGDSAMYLCSSSSSTGNYGYTFGSGTRLTVV.

The V and J genes are TRBV9 and TRBJ2-3, with 7 nucleotides matching TRBD2. The CDR3 is made up of 16 amino acids. Per the germline V gene, CDR1 is SGDLS and CDR2 is YYNGEE. Trimming at V came to 4 bases and at J to 1 base, leaving 9 bases not matched to a gene. The CDR3 sequence is CASSHGSGIGTDTQYF. In nucleotides, the CDR3 is TGTGCCAGCAGCCACGGGAGCGGGATCGGCACAGATACGCAGTATTTT.

The chain recombines TRBV27 with TRBJ2-1; D remains ambiguous. V was shortened by 3 bases and J by 9 bases, with 12 bases between the two germline ends. In germline, CDR1 is MNHEY, CDR2 SMNVEV (reference sequence). This CDR3 contains 13 residues. CDR3 region: CASSFPLSVEQFF. CDR3 bases: TGTGCCAGCAGTTTCCCCCTTAGTGTTGAGCAGTTCTTC.

This clone was seen just once. The chain employs TRBV9 and TRBJ1-2; D gene unclear. The CDR3 length is 14 residues. Germline assignment: CDR1 SGDLS and CDR2 YYNGEE. V was clipped by 4 bases and J by 5 bases, with 15 bases between them. The CDR3 region has the DNA TGTGCCAGCAGCCCCCGGGGATCGGCATATGGCTACACCTTC. Amino acids: CASSPRGSAYGYTF.

This clone has a single count. The chain employs TRBV6-5 and TRBJ2-7; D gene uncertain. V lost 0 bases and J 3 bases, leaving 12 bases between the germline ends. Germline lookup yields CDR1 MNHEY and CDR2 SVGAGI. This CDR3 is built from 15 residues. This CDR3 reads CASSYSRVPFYEQYF. CDR3 DNA: TGTGCCAGCAGTTACTCTCGGGTCCCTTTCTACGAGCAGTACTTC.

This chain's CDR3 is CSVGWGRGGYEQYF. The CDR3 coding sequence is TGCAGCGTCGGGTGGGGACGGGGGGGCTACGAGCAGTACTTC. This chain links TRBV29-1 with TRBJ2-7, with 8 bases identical to TRBD2. This CDR3 contains 14 residues. J was trimmed by 3 bases and V by 6 bases; bases with no gene match: 10. From germline, CDR1 is SQVTM and CDR2 ANQGSEA.